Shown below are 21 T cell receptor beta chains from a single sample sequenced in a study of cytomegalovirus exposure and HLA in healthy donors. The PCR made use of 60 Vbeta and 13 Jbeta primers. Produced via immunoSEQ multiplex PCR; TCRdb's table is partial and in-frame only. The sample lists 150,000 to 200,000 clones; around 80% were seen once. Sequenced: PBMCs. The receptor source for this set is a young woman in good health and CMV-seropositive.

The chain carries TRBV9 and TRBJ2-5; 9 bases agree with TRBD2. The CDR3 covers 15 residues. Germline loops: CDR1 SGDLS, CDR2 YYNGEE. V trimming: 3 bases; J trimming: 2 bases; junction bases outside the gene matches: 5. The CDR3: CASSEGTSHQETQYF. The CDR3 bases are TGTGCCAGCAGCGAGGGGACTAGCCATCAAGAGACCCAGTACTTC.

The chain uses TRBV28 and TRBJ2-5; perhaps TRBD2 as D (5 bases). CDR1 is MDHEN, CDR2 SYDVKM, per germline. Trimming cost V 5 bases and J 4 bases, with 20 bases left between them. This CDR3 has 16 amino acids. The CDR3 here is CASSPTLGGRAETQYF. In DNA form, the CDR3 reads TGTGCCAGCAGTCCTACACTAGGCGGGCGGGCAGAGACCCAGTACTTC.

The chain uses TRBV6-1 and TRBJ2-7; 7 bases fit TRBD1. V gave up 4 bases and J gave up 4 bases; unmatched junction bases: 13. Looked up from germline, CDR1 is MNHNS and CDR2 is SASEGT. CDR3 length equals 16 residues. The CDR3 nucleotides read TGTGCCAGCAGTGTCCCACAGGGGTTAGCGACATACGAGCAGTACGTC. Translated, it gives CASSVPQGLATYEQYV.

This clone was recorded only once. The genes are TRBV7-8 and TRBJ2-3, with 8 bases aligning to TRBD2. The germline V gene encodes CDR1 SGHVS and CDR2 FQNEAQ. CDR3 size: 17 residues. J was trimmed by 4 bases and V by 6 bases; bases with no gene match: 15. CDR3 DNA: TGTGCCAGCAGTTCTTTACCTCGGGGGGGGCTCTCAGATACGCAGTATTTT. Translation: CASSSLPRGGLSDTQYF.

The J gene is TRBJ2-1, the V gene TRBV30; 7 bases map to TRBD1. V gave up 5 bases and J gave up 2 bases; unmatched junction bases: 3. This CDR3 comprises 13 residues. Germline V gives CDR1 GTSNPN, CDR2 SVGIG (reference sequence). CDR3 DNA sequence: TGTGCCTGGGAAGGGGGCACCTACAATGAGCAGTTCTTC. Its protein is CAWEGGTYNEQFF.

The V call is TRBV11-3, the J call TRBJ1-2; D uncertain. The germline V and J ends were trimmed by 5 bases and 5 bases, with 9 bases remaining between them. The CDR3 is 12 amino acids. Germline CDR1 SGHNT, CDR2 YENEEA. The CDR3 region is CASSPRGYGYTF. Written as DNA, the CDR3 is TGTGCCAGCAGCCCCCGAGGGTATGGCTACACCTTC.

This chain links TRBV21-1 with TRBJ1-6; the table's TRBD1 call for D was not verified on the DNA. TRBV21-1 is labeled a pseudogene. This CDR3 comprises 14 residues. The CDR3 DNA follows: TGTGCCAGCAACCCGGGACAGGGTATCGAACCCCTCCACTTT. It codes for CASNPGQGIEPLHF.

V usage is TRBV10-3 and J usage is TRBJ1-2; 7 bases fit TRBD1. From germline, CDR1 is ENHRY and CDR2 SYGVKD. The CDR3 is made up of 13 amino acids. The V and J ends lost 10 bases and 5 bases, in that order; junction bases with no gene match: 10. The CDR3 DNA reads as TGTGCCACCTCCGGAGGGACAGCATATGGCTACACCTTC. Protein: CATSGGTAYGYTF.

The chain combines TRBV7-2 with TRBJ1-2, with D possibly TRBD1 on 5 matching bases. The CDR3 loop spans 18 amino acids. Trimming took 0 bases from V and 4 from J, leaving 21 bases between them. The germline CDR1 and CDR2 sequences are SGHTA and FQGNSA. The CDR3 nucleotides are TGTGCCAGCAGCTTAGCGACGCCAGGGCGAACCGTCGCCTATGGCTACACCTTC. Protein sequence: CASSLATPGRTVAYGYTF.

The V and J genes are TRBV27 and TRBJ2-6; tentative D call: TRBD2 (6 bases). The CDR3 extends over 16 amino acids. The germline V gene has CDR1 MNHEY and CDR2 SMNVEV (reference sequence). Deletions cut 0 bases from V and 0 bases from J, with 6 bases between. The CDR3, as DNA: TGTGCCAGCAGTTTATCGGGGGGCTCTGGGGCCAACGTCCTGACTTTC. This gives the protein CASSLSGGSGANVLTF.

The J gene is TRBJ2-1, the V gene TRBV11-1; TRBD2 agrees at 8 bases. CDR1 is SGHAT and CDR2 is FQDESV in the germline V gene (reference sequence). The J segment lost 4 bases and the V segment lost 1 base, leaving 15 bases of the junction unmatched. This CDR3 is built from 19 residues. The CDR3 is CASSLDGLWTSPLYNEQFF. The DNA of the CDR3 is TGTGCCAGCAGCTTAGACGGACTATGGACTAGCCCCCTTTACAATGAGCAGTTCTTC.

The CDR3 loop reads CAWSRGSYNEQFF. CDR3 in DNA: TGTGCCTGGAGCCGGGGATCCTACAATGAGCAGTTCTTC. The chain links TRBV30 to TRBJ2-1, with D possibly being TRBD2 (5 bases). Looked up from germline, CDR1 is GTSNPN and CDR2 is SVGIG (reference sequence). The CDR3 loop spans 13 amino acids. Trimming took 3 bases from V and 1 from J, leaving 7 bases between them.

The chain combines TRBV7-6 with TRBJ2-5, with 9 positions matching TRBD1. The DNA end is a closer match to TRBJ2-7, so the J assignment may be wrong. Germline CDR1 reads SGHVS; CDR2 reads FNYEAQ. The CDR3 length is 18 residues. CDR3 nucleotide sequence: TGTGCCAGCAGCTTAGGGGTAGGAACAGGGGGCCTTGACTACGAGCAGTACTTC. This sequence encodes CASSLGVGTGGLDYEQYF.

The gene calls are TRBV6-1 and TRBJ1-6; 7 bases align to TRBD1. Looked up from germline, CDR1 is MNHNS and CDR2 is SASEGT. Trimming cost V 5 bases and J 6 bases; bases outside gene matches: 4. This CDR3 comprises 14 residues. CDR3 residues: CASSPQGVNSPLHF. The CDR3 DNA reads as TGTGCCAGCAGTCCGCAGGGGGTTAATTCACCCCTCCACTTT.

The CDR3, as DNA: TGTGCCAAAAATCCAAGGGGGCGAAGTGGCTACACCTTC. It translates to CAKNPRGRSGYTF. This rearrangement joins TRBV7-7 to TRBJ1-2, with 7 bases fitting TRBD1. V lost 10 bases to trimming and J lost 7 bases; unmatched junction nucleotides: 12. The CDR3 loop spans 13 amino acids. Germline-derived CDR1 and CDR2 are SSHAT and FNYEAQ (reference sequence).

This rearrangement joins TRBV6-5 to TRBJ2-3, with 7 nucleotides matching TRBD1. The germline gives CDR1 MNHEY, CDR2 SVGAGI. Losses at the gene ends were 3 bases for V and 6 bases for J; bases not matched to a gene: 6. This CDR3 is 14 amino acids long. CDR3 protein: CASSYYRGWDTQYF. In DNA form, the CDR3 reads TGTGCCAGCAGTTATTACAGGGGTTGGGATACGCAGTATTTT.

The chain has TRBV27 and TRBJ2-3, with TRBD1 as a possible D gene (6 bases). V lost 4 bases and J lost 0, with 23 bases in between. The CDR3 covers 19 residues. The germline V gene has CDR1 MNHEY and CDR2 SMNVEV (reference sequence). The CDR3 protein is CASSSFAGRGDTSTDTQYF. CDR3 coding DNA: TGTGCCAGCAGTTCCTTTGCGGGCAGGGGCGATACTAGCACAGATACGCAGTATTTT.

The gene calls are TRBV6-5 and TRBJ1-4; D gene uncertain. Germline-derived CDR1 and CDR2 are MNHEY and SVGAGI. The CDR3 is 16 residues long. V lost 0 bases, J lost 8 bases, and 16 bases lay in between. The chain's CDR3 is CASSYSPPRREEKLFF. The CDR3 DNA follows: TGTGCCAGCAGTTACTCCCCCCCCCGGAGGGAGGAAAAACTGTTTTTT.

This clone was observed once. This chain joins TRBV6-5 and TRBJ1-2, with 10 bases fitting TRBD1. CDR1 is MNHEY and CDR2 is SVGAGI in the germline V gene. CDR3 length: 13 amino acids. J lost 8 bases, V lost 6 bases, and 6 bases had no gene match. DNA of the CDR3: TGTGCCAGCAGCAGACAGGGGGCTTGGGGCTACACCTTC. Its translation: CASSRQGAWGYTF.

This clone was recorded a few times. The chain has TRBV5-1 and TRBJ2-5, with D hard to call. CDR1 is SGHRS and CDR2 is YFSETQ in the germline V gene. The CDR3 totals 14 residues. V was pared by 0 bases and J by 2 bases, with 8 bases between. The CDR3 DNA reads TGCGCCAGCAGCTTGGGAGGCGTACAAGAGACCCAGTACTTC. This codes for CASSLGGVQETQYF. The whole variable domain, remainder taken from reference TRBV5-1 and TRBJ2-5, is KAGVTQTPRYLIKTRGQQVTLSCSPISGHRSVSWYQQTPGQGLQFLFEYFSETQRNKGNFPGRFSGRQFSNSRSEMNVSTLELGDSALYLCASSLGGVQETQYFGPGTRLLVL.

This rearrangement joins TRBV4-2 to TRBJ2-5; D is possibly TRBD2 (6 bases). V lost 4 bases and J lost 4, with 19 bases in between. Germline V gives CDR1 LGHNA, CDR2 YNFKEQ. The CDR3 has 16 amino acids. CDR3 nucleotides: TGTGCCAGCAGCCGAATACTATCGGCGGAGGGAGAGACCCAGTACTTC. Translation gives CASSRILSAEGETQYF.